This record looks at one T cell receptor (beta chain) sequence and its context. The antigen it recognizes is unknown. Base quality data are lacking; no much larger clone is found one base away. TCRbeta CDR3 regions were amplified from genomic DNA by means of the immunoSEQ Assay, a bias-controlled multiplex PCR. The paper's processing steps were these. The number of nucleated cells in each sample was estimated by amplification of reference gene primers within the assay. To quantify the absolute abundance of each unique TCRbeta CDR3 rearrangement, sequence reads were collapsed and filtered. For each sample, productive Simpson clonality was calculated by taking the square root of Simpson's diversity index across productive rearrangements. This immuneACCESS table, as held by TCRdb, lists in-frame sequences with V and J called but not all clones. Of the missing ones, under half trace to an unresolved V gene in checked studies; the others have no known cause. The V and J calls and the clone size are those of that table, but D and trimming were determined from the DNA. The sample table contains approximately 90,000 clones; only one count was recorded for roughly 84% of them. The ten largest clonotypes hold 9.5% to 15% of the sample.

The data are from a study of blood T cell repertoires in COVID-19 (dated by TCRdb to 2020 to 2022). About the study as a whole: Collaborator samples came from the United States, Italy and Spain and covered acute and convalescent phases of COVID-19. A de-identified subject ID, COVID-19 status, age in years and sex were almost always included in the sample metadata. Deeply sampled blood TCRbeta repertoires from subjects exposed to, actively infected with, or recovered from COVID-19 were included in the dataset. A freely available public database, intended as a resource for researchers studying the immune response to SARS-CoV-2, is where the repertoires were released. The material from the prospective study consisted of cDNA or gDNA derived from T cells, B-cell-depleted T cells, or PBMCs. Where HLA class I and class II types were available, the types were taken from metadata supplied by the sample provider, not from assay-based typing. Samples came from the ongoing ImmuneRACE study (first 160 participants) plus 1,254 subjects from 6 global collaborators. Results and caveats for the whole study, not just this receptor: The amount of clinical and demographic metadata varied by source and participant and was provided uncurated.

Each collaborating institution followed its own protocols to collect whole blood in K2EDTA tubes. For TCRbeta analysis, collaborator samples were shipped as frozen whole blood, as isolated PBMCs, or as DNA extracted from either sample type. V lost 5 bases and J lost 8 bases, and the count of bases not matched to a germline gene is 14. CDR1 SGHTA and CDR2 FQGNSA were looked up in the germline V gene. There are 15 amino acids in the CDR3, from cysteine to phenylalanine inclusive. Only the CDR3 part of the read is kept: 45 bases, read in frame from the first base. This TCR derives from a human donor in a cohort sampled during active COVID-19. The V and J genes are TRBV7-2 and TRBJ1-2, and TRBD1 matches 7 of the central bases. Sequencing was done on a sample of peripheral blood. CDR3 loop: CASSARPRQGEGYTF. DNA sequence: TGTGCCAGCAGCGCCAGGCCCAGGCAGGGGGAGGGCTACACCTTC.